The present T cell receptor (beta chain) was sequenced within a study of blood T cell repertoires in COVID-19. V was clipped by 4 bases and J by 9 bases; unmatched bases: 12. The CDR3 runs 16 residues. Germline lookup yields CDR1 LNHDA and CDR2 SQIVND (reference sequence). Some clones are missing from TCRdb's copy, which holds only in-frame ones; the method was immunoSEQ multiplex PCR. The repertoire consists of about 230,000 clones, with around four fifths occurring once and the leading ten covering under 3%. This TCR was sampled from a woman in her 70s with active or convalescent COVID-19. The chain couples TRBV19 to TRBJ1-6, with 7 bases fitting TRBD1. The sequenced sample consisted of peripheral blood. The CDR3 bases are TGTGCCAGTAGTACCAGGACAGGTCGGACGGGTTCACCCCTCCACTTT. This translates into CASSTRTGRTGSPLHF.